This T cell receptor beta chain derives from a study of cytomegalovirus exposure and HLA in healthy donors. V was shortened by 5 bases and J by 4 bases, with 13 bases between the two germline ends. The germline V gene encodes CDR1 MNHEY and CDR2 SVGAGI. CDR3 length: 14 residues. The donors were members of the validation cohort comprising 120 subjects, separate from the roughly 690-subject first cohort. Concerning this clone: The antigen remains undetermined.

Findings of the study overall: There were 150 to 200 TCR beta chains listed as cytomegalovirus-associated. With high specificity and sensitivity, the classifier reportedly diagnosed cytomegalovirus status.

TCRdb keeps only in-frame clones here, not all; method: immunoSEQ multiplex PCR. The sample has about 78,000 clones, 90% to 96% seen once. The clonotype was recovered from a man aged 18 to 29 in good health and CMV-seropositive. The chain uses TRBV6-5 and TRBJ2-3; D gene unclear. The sample was PBMCs. The CDR3 loop reads CASSPNRNSDTQYF. The CDR3 nucleotides are TGTGCCAGCAGTCCGAACCGAAACTCAGATACGCAGTATTTT.